The 8 T cell receptor beta chains below all came from one sample that was sequenced in a study of CD8+ T cells in alopecia areata. cDNA reverse transcribed from extracted RNA served as the sequencing template. The method was immunoSEQ multiplex PCR; TCRdb's version includes in-frame clones alone and lacks a portion of them. The repertoire holds over 150,000 clones, with 56% as singletons. Material: CD8+ T cells sorted from blood. These receptors were taken from a human donor in good health.

This clone occurred a few times. The chain links TRBV29-1 to TRBJ2-1; TRBD2 matches 10 bases. CDR3 length: 13 residues. With 6 bases clipped from V and 7 bases from J, the junction kept 6 bases outside the gene matches. Per germline, CDR1 SQVTM and CDR2 ANQGSEA. CDR3 residues: CSVSGGAKNEQFF. Written as DNA, the CDR3 is TGCAGCGTAAGCGGGGGGGCTAAGAATGAGCAGTTCTTC.

J is TRBJ2-1 and V is TRBV5-4; D is unresolved. V was trimmed by 3 bases and J by 2 bases, leaving 9 bases between them. Germline CDR1 SGHNT, CDR2 YYREEE (reference sequence). The CDR3 length is 14 residues. CDR3 in amino acids: CASSYQKAYNEQFF. CDR3 coding DNA: TGTGCCAGCAGCTACCAGAAGGCCTACAATGAGCAGTTCTTC.

The DNA for the CDR3 is TGTGCCACCAGCAGATTGGTGGACGGTGGGACTGAAGCTTTCTTT. It specifies CATSRLVDGGTEAFF. V is TRBV15 and J is TRBJ1-1; the D is unclear. The CDR3 is 15 residues long. Trimming left V 2 bases short and J 5 bases short, with 15 bases between. Germline V gene lookup returns CDR1 LNHNV and CDR2 YYDKDF (reference sequence).

The V and J genes are TRBV2 and TRBJ2-7; 8 bases are shared with TRBD1. Germline assignment: CDR1 SNHLY and CDR2 FYNNEI. This CDR3 region has 14 residues. The trim removed 5 bases at V and 2 bases at J, leaving 5 bases unmatched. The CDR3 DNA reads as TGTGCCAGCAGTATCCGGGACAGGACCTACGAGCAGTACTTC. Translation: CASSIRDRTYEQYF.

This clone was counted a few times. This chain joins TRBV15 and TRBJ2-1; 10 bases line up with TRBD1. J was trimmed by 6 bases and V by 2 bases; bases with no gene match: 7. This CDR3 contains 16 residues. Germline V lookup: CDR1 LNHNV, CDR2 YYDKDF (reference sequence). CDR3 residues: CATSRNGQGGTNEQFF. CDR3 sequence (DNA): TGTGCCACCAGCAGAAATGGACAGGGGGGGACCAATGAGCAGTTCTTC. Combining the CDR3 with reference TRBV15 and TRBJ2-1 gives the whole variable domain DAMVIQNPRYQVTQFGKPVTLSCSQTLNHNVMYWYQQKSSQAPKLLFHYYDKDFNNEADTPDNFQSRRPNTSFCFLDIRSPGLGDTAMYLCATSRNGQGGTNEQFFGPGTRLTVL.

This clone appeared a few times. The chain is built from TRBV27 and TRBJ1-1; D is perhaps TRBD1 (5 bases). Trimming shortened V by 3 bases and J by 8 bases, and 19 bases separated the two germline ends. The CDR3 length is 15 residues. CDR1 and CDR2 (germline): MNHEY, SMNVEV (reference sequence). CDR3 bases: TGTGCCAGCAGTTTCTTCCAAGGGGCAGGCGTGGAAGCTTTCTTT. Protein: CASSFFQGAGVEAFF.

This clone was seen only a few times. The chain uses TRBV7-9 and TRBJ1-1; D is unclear. Germline lookup yields CDR1 SEHNR and CDR2 FQNEAQ (reference sequence). The ends were cut back, 3 bases at V and 3 bases at J, with 11 bases in the middle. This CDR3 has 14 amino acids. The CDR3: CASSFFKGDTEAFF. The CDR3 DNA reads TGTGCCAGCAGCTTTTTTAAGGGCGACACTGAAGCTTTCTTT.

The chain employs TRBV7-8 and TRBJ1-1, with D possibly matching TRBD1 (5 bases). Germline assignment: CDR1 SGHVS and CDR2 FQNEAQ. Trimming took off 4 bases at V and 5 bases at J, with 11 bases between the two ends. The CDR3 totals 13 residues. Written as DNA, the CDR3 is TGTGCCAGCAGCTGGACGCGGGGGACTGAAGCTTTCTTT. Translated: CASSWTRGTEAFF.